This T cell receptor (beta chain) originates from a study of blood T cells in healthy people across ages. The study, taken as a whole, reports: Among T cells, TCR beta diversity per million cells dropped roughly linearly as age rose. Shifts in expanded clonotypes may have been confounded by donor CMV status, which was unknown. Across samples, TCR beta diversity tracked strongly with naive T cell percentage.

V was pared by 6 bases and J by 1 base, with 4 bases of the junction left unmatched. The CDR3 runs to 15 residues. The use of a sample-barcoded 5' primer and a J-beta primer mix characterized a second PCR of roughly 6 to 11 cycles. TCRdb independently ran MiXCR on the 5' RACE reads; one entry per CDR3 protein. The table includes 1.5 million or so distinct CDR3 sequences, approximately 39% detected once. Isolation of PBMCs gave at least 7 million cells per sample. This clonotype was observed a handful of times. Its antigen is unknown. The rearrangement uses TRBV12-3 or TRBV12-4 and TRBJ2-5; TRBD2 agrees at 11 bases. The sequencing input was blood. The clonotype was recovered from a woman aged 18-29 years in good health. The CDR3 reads CASRRGLAAQETQYF. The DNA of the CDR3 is TGTGCCAGCAGGCGGGGACTAGCGGCCCAAGAGACCCAGTACTTC.